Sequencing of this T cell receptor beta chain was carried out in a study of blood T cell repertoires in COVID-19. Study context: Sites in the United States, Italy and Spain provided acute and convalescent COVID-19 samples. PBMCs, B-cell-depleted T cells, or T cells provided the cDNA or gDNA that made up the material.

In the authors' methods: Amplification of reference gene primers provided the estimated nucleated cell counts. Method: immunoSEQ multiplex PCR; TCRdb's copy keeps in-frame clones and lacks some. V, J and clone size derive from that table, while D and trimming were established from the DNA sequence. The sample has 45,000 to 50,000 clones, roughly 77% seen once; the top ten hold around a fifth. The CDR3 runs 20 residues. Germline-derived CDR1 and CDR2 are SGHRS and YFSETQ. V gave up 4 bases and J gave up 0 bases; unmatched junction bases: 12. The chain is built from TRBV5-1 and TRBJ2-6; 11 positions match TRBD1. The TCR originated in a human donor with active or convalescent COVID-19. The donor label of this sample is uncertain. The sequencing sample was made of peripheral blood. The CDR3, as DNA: TGCGCCAGCAGCCCGGCTAGGTCGGGGACAGGGGGCTCTGGGGCCAACGTCCTGACTTTC. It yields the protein CASSPARSGTGGSGANVLTF.